The 11 T cell receptor beta chains reported below all come from one sample, sequenced in a study of shared clonotypes between healthy human individuals. Here immunoSEQ multiplex PCR was the method, and the copy in TCRdb shows in-frame clones only, minus some. This table holds 1.5 million to 2.5 million clones, around 96% found once. Naive CD8 isolation took CD45RO-negative cells positively selected for CCR7 and excluded terminally differentiated effector memory CD45RA+ cells. The sequenced material came from naive CD8+ T cells sorted from blood. The receptors come from a man between 18 and 29 years old in good health.

This clone was recorded a few times. Other DNA sequences from this sample encode an identical CDR3 as well. The chain uses TRBV9 and TRBJ1-2; D is unclear. This CDR3 spans 13 amino acids. Trimming cost V 0 bases and J 5 bases, with 8 bases left between them. CDR1 SGDLS and CDR2 YYNGEE come from the germline V gene. CDR3 residues: CASSVGTEYGYTF. DNA for the CDR3: TGTGCCAGCAGCGTAGGTACAGAATATGGCTACACCTTC.

This clone appeared once. The gene calls are TRBV15 and TRBJ2-1; maybe TRBD1 (6 bases). The CDR3 extends over 16 amino acids. Trimming took 5 bases from V and 4 from J, leaving 18 bases between them. CDR1 is LNHNV, CDR2 YYDKDF, per germline (reference sequence). CDR3 sequence reads: CATSLRPGQAYNEQFF. In nucleotides, the CDR3 is TGTGCCACCAGCCTCAGACCGGGACAAGCGTACAATGAGCAGTTCTTC.

This chain links TRBV7-9 with TRBJ2-2; 12 bases agree with TRBD2. This CDR3 is built from 17 residues. Germline CDR1 is SEHNR and CDR2 is FQNEAQ (reference sequence). V gave up 5 bases and J gave up 4 bases; unmatched junction bases: 8. CDR3 sequence (DNA): TGTGCCAGCAGCCAAACTAGCGGGGGGCCTAGCACCGGGGAGCTGTTTTTT. This translates into CASSQTSGGPSTGELFF.

The V gene is TRBV6-5, the J gene TRBJ1-2, with 9 bases identical to TRBD1. Germline loops: CDR1 MNHEY, CDR2 SVGAGI. The CDR3 totals 14 residues. V lost 4 bases and J lost 6; bases outside the gene matches: 6. The CDR3 here is CASSLGTGLNGYTF. In nucleotides, the CDR3 is TGTGCCAGCAGTTTAGGGACAGGGCTAAATGGCTACACCTTC.

V usage is TRBV12-5 and J usage is TRBJ1-5; 7 bases line up with TRBD1. Trimming took 3 bases from V and 6 from J; bases not matched to a gene: 11. This CDR3 comprises 16 residues. Per germline, CDR1 LGHNT and CDR2 FRNRAP. CDR3 amino acids: CASGFSSGGGRQPQHF. The CDR3 DNA sequence: TGTGCTAGTGGTTTCTCTTCAGGGGGTGGACGTCAGCCCCAGCATTTT.

The V gene is TRBV7-2, the J gene TRBJ1-2, with 8 bases fitting TRBD1. V lost 5 bases and J lost 3; bases outside the gene matches: 5. Germline V lookup: CDR1 SGHTA, CDR2 FQGNSA. The CDR3 length is 14 residues. The CDR3 spells CASSLTGVHYGYTF. CDR3 nucleotide sequence: TGTGCCAGCAGCCTGACAGGGGTACACTATGGCTACACCTTC.

The chain uses TRBV27 and TRBJ1-5, with a possible D match to TRBD1 (6 bases). CDR3 length equals 14 residues. V was clipped by 5 bases and J by 0 bases, with 8 bases between them. Germline V lookup: CDR1 MNHEY, CDR2 SMNVEV (reference sequence). The CDR3 reads CASSQTGSNQPQHF. The CDR3, as DNA: TGTGCCAGCAGTCAGACAGGTAGCAATCAGCCCCAGCATTTT.

The V gene is TRBV4-1, the J gene TRBJ2-1; TRBD2 might be the D (6 bases). Germline CDR1 reads MGHRA; CDR2 reads YSYEKL. Trimming shortened V by 4 bases and J by 0 bases, and 16 bases separated the two germline ends. CDR3 size: 17 residues. DNA for the CDR3: TGCGCCAGCAGCCCCCGCCCCGGGAGAAGCTCCTACAATGAGCAGTTCTTC. Translated, it gives CASSPRPGRSSYNEQFF.

This clone was seen just once. This sample also contains other DNA sequences that code for the same CDR3. The J gene is TRBJ1-4, the V gene TRBV4-1; the D is unclear. The germline V gene has CDR1 MGHRA and CDR2 YSYEKL. The ends were cut back, 1 base at V and 0 bases at J, with 6 bases in the middle. The CDR3 runs 15 residues. The CDR3 region has the DNA TGCGCCAGCAGCCAAGTGGAAGCAACTAATGAAAAACTGTTTTTT. Protein product: CASSQVEATNEKLFF.

This clone was detected only once. The gene calls are TRBV28 and TRBJ2-7; 7 bases line up with TRBD1. CDR3 length: 15 amino acids. Trimming removed 3 bases from V and 0 bases from J; junction bases left unmatched: 5. CDR1 and CDR2 from the germline V gene are MDHEN and SYDVKM. As DNA, the CDR3 is TGTGCCAGCAGTTTCTTGACAGGGCTCTCCTACGAGCAGTACTTC. Translating gives CASSFLTGLSYEQYF.

The genes are TRBV19 and TRBJ2-5; tentatively, D is TRBD2 (6 bases). The CDR3 extends over 14 amino acids. Germline CDR1 reads LNHDA; CDR2 reads SQIVND (reference sequence). V lost 4 bases and J 3 bases, leaving 12 bases between the germline ends. CDR3 sequence: CASSRRGLEETQYF. CDR3 nucleotide sequence: TGTGCCAGTAGTAGGAGGGGATTGGAAGAGACCCAGTACTTC.